A selection of T cell receptor beta chains follows, all from one sample in a study of CD8 T cells in ankylosing spondylitis. TCRdb re-derived calls from the 5' RACE reads in MiXCR, one entry per CDR3 protein. The sample has 200,000 to 300,000 distinct CDR3 sequences; over 9.5% are singletons. The specimen sequenced was blood, either unsorted or a sorted T cell fraction (not recorded which). The receptors here all came from a male donor with ankylosing spondylitis or in good health (not recorded which). The CDR3 runs from the conserved cysteine through the conserved F or W. D genes are given only for firm matches. Clone size appears in some rows only: once, few, many, or a class for an expanded clone.

J: TRBJ1-1
D: NA
size: few
V: TRBV7-9
CDR3: CASSLTPSDLNTEAFF

J: TRBJ2-5
D: TRBD1
size: many
V: TRBV20-1
CDR3: CSAPGQGLETQYF

J: TRBJ1-2
D: NA
size: many
V: TRBV15
CDR3: CATSKGGSYGYTF

J: TRBJ2-3
D: NA
size: NA
V: TRBV12-3/TRBV12-4
CDR3: CASSPTLNTQYF

J: TRBJ1-2
D: NA
size: NA
V: TRBV11-2
CDR3: CASSWALGEGYGYTF

J: TRBJ1-1
D: NA
size: many
V: TRBV29-1
CDR3: CSVETETEAFF

J: TRBJ1-1
D: TRBD1
size: many
V: TRBV29-1
CDR3: CSVVGDRGQDTEAFF

J: TRBJ1-1
D: NA
size: many
V: TRBV2
CDR3: CASSLQGSEAFF

J: TRBJ1-2
D: TRBD1
size: many
V: TRBV3-1
CDR3: CASSQGQGIGYTF

J: TRBJ1-1
D: NA
size: many
V: TRBV29-1
CDR3: CSVESERGGFF

J: TRBJ2-7
D: NA
size: many
V: TRBV3-1
CDR3: CASSQDPGRKSPYEQYF

J: TRBJ2-2
D: NA
size: many
V: TRBV7-2
CDR3: CASSPPRTGELFF

J: TRBJ2-2
D: NA
size: many
V: TRBV29-1
CDR3: CSVSKRGMNTGELFF

J: TRBJ2-7
D: NA
size: many
V: TRBV14
CDR3: CASSQGPSGGLYEQYF

J: TRBJ2-5
D: NA
size: many
V: TRBV12-3/TRBV12-4
CDR3: CASTGGPRGETQYF

J: TRBJ2-1
D: NA
size: many
V: TRBV27
CDR3: CASSPNVDNEQFF

J: TRBJ2-4
D: NA
size: many
V: TRBV3-1
CDR3: CASSQDLAKNIQYF

J: TRBJ2-5
D: TRBD2
size: many
V: TRBV15
CDR3: CATSRGRREEYQETQYF

J: TRBJ2-5
D: NA
size: many
V: TRBV5-1
CDR3: CASSRDTQGETQYF

J: TRBJ2-7
D: NA
size: NA
V: TRBV10-3
CDR3: CAISESVGYEQYF

J: TRBJ1-6
D: TRBD1
size: NA
V: TRBV2
CDR3: CASSVGTGDSPLHF

J: TRBJ1-1
D: TRBD1
size: NA
V: TRBV18
CDR3: CASSPERTGLRTEAFF

J: TRBJ1-1
D: NA
size: NA
V: TRBV30
CDR3: CAWSGGLQAFF

J: TRBJ2-1
D: NA
size: many
V: TRBV20-1
CDR3: CSARTPTELHNEQFF

J: TRBJ1-1
D: NA
size: many
V: TRBV20-1
CDR3: CSSPRRGNTEAFF

J: TRBJ2-7
D: NA
size: NA
V: TRBV5-1
CDR3: CASSLGPSDKSTYEQYF

J: TRBJ2-5
D: TRBD1
size: many
V: TRBV12-3/TRBV12-4
CDR3: CASSPDGTAEETQYF

J: TRBJ2-1
D: NA
size: many
V: TRBV29-1
CDR3: CSVESLGGAPRLVSNEQFF

J: TRBJ2-5
D: NA
size: few
V: TRBV10-3
CDR3: CAISEGPQYF

J: TRBJ2-5
D: NA
size: many
V: TRBV15
CDR3: CATSLLDQETQYF

J: TRBJ1-3
D: NA
size: many
V: TRBV19
CDR3: CASSIEGTYASGNTIYF

J: TRBJ2-7
D: TRBD1
size: NA
V: TRBV29-1
CDR3: CSVKTGVYEQYF

J: TRBJ2-1
D: NA
size: many
V: TRBV5-1
CDR3: CASGTSGNEQFF

J: TRBJ1-4
D: TRBD1
size: many
V: TRBV30
CDR3: CAWSVQGGLGEKLFF